Below, 3 T cell receptor beta chains from the same sample are listed, as sequenced in a study of T-cell memory formation after mild COVID-19. MiXCR was run by TCRdb on the 5' RACE reads, yielding one entry per CDR3 protein. The sample lists under 300,000 distinct CDR3 sequences; more than 8% were seen once. The sequencing input was PBMCs or a T cell subset sorted from them (not recorded which). These receptors all stem from a man aged 18-30 years who had mild COVID-19 (a few samples of this study predate the infection). Cell type and time point are not known.

This rearrangement joins TRBV4-2 to TRBJ1-5; D ambiguous. CDR1 and CDR2 from the germline V gene are LGHNA and YNFKEQ. This CDR3 region has 16 residues. With 1 base removed from V and 5 bases from J, the gap between germline ends came to 15 bases. The CDR3 reads CASSQVDQGGYQPQHF. CDR3 DNA sequence: TGTGCCAGCAGCCAAGTCGACCAAGGAGGGTATCAGCCCCAGCATTTT.

This clonotype was observed a handful of times. This chain links TRBV12-3 or TRBV12-4 with TRBJ2-3; D remains ambiguous. Deletions cut 2 bases from V and 7 bases from J, with 13 bases between. The CDR3 has 14 amino acids. CDR3 loop: CASSLRTPWNTQYF. The CDR3, as DNA: TGTGCCAGCAGTTTACGTACCCCCTGGAATACGCAGTATTTT.

This clonotype was counted a few times. The rearrangement joins TRBV4-3 to TRBJ2-1, with 7 bases identical to TRBD2. Germline CDR1 LGHNA, CDR2 YSLEER. V was clipped by 4 bases and J by 6 bases; unmatched bases: 6. The CDR3 sequence is 14 residues long. CDR3 sequence (DNA): TGCGCCAGCAGCCGTGGACTAGGGGTCAATGAGCAGTTCTTC. It encodes CASSRGLGVNEQFF.